These 6 T cell receptor beta chains originate from one sample sequenced in a study of blood T cell repertoires in COVID-19. Produced via immunoSEQ multiplex PCR; TCRdb's table is partial and in-frame only. The sample carries approximately 200,000 clones, approximately 83% recorded once. The sample taken for sequencing was peripheral blood. The receptors originated from a man between 60 and 70 years old with acute or convalescent COVID-19.

This chain uses TRBV3-1 (or the pseudogene TRBV3-2) with TRBJ2-2, with 9 bases that match TRBD1. The CDR3 runs to 15 residues. CDR1 is LGHDT and CDR2 is YNNKEL in the germline V gene (reference sequence). V dropped 2 bases and J dropped 4; count of bases not matched to a gene: 2. CDR3 region: CASSQQTGGTGELFF. The CDR3 DNA sequence: TGTGCCAGCAGCCAACAGACAGGGGGCACCGGGGAGCTGTTTTTT.

Only one count was recorded for this clone. The V and J genes are TRBV5-1 and TRBJ2-7; TRBD2 matches at 10 bases. Losses at the gene ends were 2 bases for V and 3 bases for J; bases not matched to a gene: 8. CDR3 length: 16 residues. Germline-derived CDR1 and CDR2 are SGHRS and YFSETQ. The CDR3 reads CASSLPPASGSYEQYF. The CDR3 DNA follows: TGCGCCAGCAGCTTACCACCTGCTAGCGGGAGCTACGAGCAGTACTTC.

The chain has TRBV5-1 and TRBJ2-7; 8 bases align to TRBD1. CDR3 length: 15 residues. V lost 4 bases to trimming and J lost 3 bases; unmatched junction nucleotides: 9. From germline, CDR1 is SGHRS and CDR2 YFSETQ. CDR3 bases: TGCGCCAGCAGCGGCGGACAGGGATATATCTACGAGCAGTACTTC. Translation gives CASSGGQGYIYEQYF.

The chain links TRBV7-2 to TRBJ2-3; 12 nucleotides line up with TRBD2. The CDR3 runs 19 residues. In germline, CDR1 is SGHTA, CDR2 FQGNSA. V lost 5 bases to trimming and J lost 2 bases; unmatched junction nucleotides: 14. CDR3 bases: TGTGCCAGCAGCCAAAGCGGGGCTAGCGGGAGGGGATACACAGATACGCAGTATTTT. Its translation is CASSQSGASGRGYTDTQYF.

V gene TRBV14 combines with J gene TRBJ1-2, with 10 bases lining up with TRBD1. The CDR3 consists of 13 residues. Germline loops: CDR1 SGHDN, CDR2 FVKESK. V was pared by 3 bases and J by 8 bases, with 3 bases of the junction left unmatched. The CDR3: CASSQGQGIGYTF. Written as DNA, the CDR3 is TGTGCCAGCAGCCAGGGACAGGGGATAGGCTACACCTTC.

The chain has TRBV5-5 and TRBJ2-1; no clear D gene. V lost 3 bases, J lost 6 bases, and 10 bases lay in between. This CDR3 is 13 amino acids long. The germline V gene has CDR1 SGHKS and CDR2 YYEKEE (reference sequence). The CDR3 nucleotides are TGTGCCAGCAGCTCAAACGACATCAATGAGCAGTTCTTC. The encoded protein is CASSSNDINEQFF.